The entry below gives a single T cell receptor (beta chain) sequence along with its context. Its specificity is not known. The sample is drawn from a study of blood T cells in healthy people across ages. Study summary: Capture via template switching afforded approximately one barcoded beta molecule per two T cells. Study observations and caveats: A strong correlation was found between TCR beta diversity and the percentage of naive T cells. The authors considered diversity estimates from one million T cells to be underestimates.

The CDR3 is 15 residues long. Per the germline V gene, CDR1 is SGHTA and CDR2 is FQGNSA. V was cut by 5 bases and J by 3 bases, with 17 bases left in between. Next came a second PCR, run for roughly 6 to 11 cycles, which used a sample-barcoded 5' primer along with a J-beta primer mix. Each of the cDNA molecules was tagged by a template-switch adaptor with 12 random nucleotides. TCRdb called the 5' RACE reads again in MiXCR, with one record for every CDR3 protein. The profile shows approximately 900,000 distinct CDR3 sequences, 48% of them singletons. Input material: blood. The receptor was isolated from a man aged 25-45 years in good health. The chain carries TRBV7-2 and TRBJ2-7, with D maybe TRBD1 (5 bases). CDR3 protein: CASSPRVGSGYEQYF. CDR3 DNA: TGTGCCAGCAGCCCCAGGGTCGGCTCGGGCTACGAGCAGTACTTC.